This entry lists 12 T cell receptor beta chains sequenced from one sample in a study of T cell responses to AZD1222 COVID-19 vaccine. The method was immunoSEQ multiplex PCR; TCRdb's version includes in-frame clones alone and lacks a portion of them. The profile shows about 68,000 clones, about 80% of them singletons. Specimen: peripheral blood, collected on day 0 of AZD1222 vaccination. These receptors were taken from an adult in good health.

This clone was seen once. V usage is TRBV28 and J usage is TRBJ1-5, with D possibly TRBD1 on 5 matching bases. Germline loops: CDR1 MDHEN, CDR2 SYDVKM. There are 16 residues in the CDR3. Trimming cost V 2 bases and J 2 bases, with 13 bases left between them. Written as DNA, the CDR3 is TGTGCCAGCAGTTTACAGAGCGGGACCGGCAATCAGCCCCAGCATTTT. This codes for CASSLQSGTGNQPQHF.

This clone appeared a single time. CDR3 amino acids: CASSYFGGPNEKLFF. The CDR3 nucleotides read TGTGCCAGTAGTTACTTTGGGGGACCTAATGAAAAACTGTTTTTT. The chain employs TRBV19 and TRBJ1-4; tentatively, D is TRBD1 (5 bases). Between the trimmed V and J ends, which lost 5 bases and 3 bases, there was a span of 13 bases. Looked up from germline, CDR1 is LNHDA and CDR2 is SQIVND (reference sequence). The CDR3 covers 15 residues.

CDR3: CASSQDPRGAEAFF. CDR3 in DNA: TGTGCCAGCAGCCAAGATCCCCGAGGAGCTGAAGCTTTCTTT. The chain recombines TRBV3-1 (or the pseudogene TRBV3-2) with TRBJ1-1; D uncertain. The CDR3 is 14 amino acids. Germline V lookup: CDR1 LGHDT, CDR2 YNNKEL (reference sequence). V was pared by 0 bases and J by 6 bases, with 11 bases between.

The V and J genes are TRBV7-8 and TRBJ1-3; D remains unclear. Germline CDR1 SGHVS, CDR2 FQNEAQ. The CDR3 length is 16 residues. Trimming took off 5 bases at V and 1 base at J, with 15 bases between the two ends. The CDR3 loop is CASSPNSGSSGNTIYF. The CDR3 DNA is TGTGCCAGCAGCCCCAATTCGGGGTCGTCTGGAAACACCATATATTTT.

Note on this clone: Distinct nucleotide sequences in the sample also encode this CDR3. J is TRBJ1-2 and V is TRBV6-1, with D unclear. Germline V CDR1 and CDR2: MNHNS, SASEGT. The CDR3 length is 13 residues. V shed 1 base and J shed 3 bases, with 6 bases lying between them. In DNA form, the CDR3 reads TGTGCCAGCAGTGAAGACGGATACTATGGCTACACCTTC. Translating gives CASSEDGYYGYTF.

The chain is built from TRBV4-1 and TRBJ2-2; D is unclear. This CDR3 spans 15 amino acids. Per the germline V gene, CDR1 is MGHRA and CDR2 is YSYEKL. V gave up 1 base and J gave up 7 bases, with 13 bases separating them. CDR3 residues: CASSQGRLNDGELFF. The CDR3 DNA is TGCGCCAGCAGCCAAGGGCGGCTAAACGACGGGGAGCTGTTTTTT.

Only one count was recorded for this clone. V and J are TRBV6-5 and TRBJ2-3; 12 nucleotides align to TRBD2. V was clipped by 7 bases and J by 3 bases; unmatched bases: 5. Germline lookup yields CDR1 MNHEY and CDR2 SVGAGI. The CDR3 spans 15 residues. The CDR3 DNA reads TGTGCCAGCACCCCCGGGACTAGCGGGACAGATACGCAGTATTTT. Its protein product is CASTPGTSGTDTQYF.

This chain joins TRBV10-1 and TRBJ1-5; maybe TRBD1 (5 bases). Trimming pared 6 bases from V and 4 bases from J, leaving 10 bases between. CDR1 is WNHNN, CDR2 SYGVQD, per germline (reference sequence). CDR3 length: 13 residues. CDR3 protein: CASSQGVNQPQHF. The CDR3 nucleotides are TGCGCCAGCAGCCAGGGTGTTAATCAGCCCCAGCATTTT.

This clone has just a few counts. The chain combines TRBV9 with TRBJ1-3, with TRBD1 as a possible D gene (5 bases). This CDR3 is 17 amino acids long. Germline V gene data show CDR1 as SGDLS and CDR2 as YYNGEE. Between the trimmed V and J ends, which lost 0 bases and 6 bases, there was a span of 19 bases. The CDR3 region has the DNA TGTGCCAGCAGCGTAGGCCCAGGGACTATTTTTTCAAACACCATATATTTT. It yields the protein CASSVGPGTIFSNTIYF. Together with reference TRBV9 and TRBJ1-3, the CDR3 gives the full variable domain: DSGVTQTPKHLITATGQRVTLRCSPRSGDLSVYWYQQSLDQGLQFLIQYYNGEERAKGNILERFSAQQFPDLHSELNLSSLELGDSALYFCASSVGPGTIFSNTIYFGEGSWLTVV.

CDR3 coding DNA: TGCAGCTCCCGCGGGAGGGACGGCAATCAGCCCCAGCATTTT. Translating gives CSSRGRDGNQPQHF. This sequence joins TRBV29-1 and TRBJ1-5, with a weak D call TRBD1 (5 bases). Germline CDR1 reads SQVTM; CDR2 reads ANQGSEA. The V end was cut by 8 bases, the J end by 2 bases, with 16 bases between. This CDR3 comprises 14 residues.

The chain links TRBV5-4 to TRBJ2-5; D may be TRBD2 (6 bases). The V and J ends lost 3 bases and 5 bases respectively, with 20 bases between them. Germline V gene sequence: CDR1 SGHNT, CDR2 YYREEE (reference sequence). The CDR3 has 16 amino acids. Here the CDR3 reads CASSSGTGVGWETQYF. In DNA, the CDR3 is TGTGCCAGCAGCTCAGGGACTGGGGTGGGTTGGGAGACCCAGTACTTC.

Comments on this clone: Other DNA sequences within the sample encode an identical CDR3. This CDR3 reads CASKTGGTEAFF. The CDR3 DNA follows: TGTGCCAGTAAAACAGGGGGGACTGAAGCTTTCTTT. The chain combines TRBV19 with TRBJ1-1; 8 bases are a match to TRBD1. The CDR3 sequence is 12 residues long. From germline, CDR1 is LNHDA and CDR2 SQIVND (reference sequence). With 7 bases clipped from V and 5 bases from J, the junction kept 3 bases outside the gene matches.